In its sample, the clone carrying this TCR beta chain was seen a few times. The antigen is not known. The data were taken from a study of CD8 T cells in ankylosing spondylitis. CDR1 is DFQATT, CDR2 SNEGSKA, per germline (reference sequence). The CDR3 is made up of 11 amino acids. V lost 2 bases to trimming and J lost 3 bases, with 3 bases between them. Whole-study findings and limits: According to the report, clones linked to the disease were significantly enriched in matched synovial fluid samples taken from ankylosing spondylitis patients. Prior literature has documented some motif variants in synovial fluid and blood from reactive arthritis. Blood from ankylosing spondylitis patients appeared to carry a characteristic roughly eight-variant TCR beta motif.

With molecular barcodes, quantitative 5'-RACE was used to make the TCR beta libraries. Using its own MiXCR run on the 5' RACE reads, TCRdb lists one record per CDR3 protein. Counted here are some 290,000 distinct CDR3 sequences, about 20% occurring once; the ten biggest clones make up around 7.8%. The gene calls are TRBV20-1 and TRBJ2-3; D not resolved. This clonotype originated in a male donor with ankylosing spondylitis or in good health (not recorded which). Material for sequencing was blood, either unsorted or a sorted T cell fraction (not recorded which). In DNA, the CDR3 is TGCAGTGCTAGAAAAACAGATACGCAGTATTTT. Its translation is CSARKTDTQYF.